The T cell receptor beta chain under discussion was sequenced for a study of CD8 T cells in ankylosing spondylitis. The study's findings and limits: One TCR beta motif, made up of several highly homologous variants, appeared characteristic of ankylosing spondylitis blood. In reactive arthritis synovial fluid and blood, some motif variants had been reported before.

The CDR3 length is 14 residues. Germline CDR1 is SSHAT and CDR2 is FNYEAQ (reference sequence). This clonotype appeared many times. Its antigen is not known. An end of the junction does not agree with germline; a read error may underlie this. A single record per CDR3 protein comes from TCRdb applying MiXCR to the 5' RACE reads. This sample has about 750,000 distinct CDR3 sequences, with around 20% found just once. The sequenced sample was blood, either unsorted or a sorted T cell fraction (not recorded which). The origin of this receptor is a male donor with ankylosing spondylitis. The chain has TRBV7-7 and TRBJ2-3, with no clear D. The CDR3 here is CASSPGPNTDTQYF. CDR3 bases: TGTGCTAGCAGCCCTGGACCTAACACAGATACGCAGTATTTT.